A selection of T cell receptor beta chains follows, all from one sample in a study of blood T cell repertoires in COVID-19. TCRdb's copy holds only in-frame clones and misses some; the assay was immunoSEQ multiplex PCR. The sample includes roughly 64,000 clones, around 90% seen only once; the top ten take 9% to 9.5%. What was sequenced was peripheral blood. These receptors all stem from a woman of 80 years or more with active COVID-19. CDR3s include the opening cysteine and the closing phenylalanine or tryptophan. The order of the fields is D gene, V gene, J gene, clone size, CDR3 DNA, CDR3 protein. D genes are given only for firm matches. Rows give clone size only sometimes, using once, few, many, or a class for an expanded clone.

D: TRBD2
V: TRBV19
J: TRBJ2-7
size: .
DNA: TGTGCCAGTAGTATTGGCGGGAGAACCTACGAGCAGTACTTC
CDR3: CASSIGGRTYEQYF

D: .
V: TRBV7-8
J: TRBJ2-5
size: .
DNA: TGTGCCAGCAGCTTCGGAAGCAGCTGGGCGACAGAGACCCAGTACTTC
CDR3: CASSFGSSWATETQYF

D: TRBD2
V: TRBV5-4
J: TRBJ2-3
size: .
DNA: TGTGCCAGCAGCTTGTCCACGGGGGGATCGCAGTATTTT
CDR3: CASSLSTGGSQYF

D: TRBD2
V: TRBV20-1
J: TRBJ2-1
size: .
DNA: TGCAGTGCTAGTACCGGCGGGAGGGGGGACAATGAGCAGTTCTTC
CDR3: CSASTGGRGDNEQFF

D: .
V: TRBV28
J: TRBJ2-3
size: .
DNA: TGTGCCAGCGGTTTCCCTGCCTCGGGGGTTACTAGCACAGATACGCAGTATTTT
CDR3: CASGFPASGVTSTDTQYF

D: .
V: TRBV5-8
J: TRBJ1-6
size: .
DNA: TGTGCCAGCAGCTTCGAGGGCCTAAGCTCCTATAATTCACCCCTCCACTTT
CDR3: CASSFEGLSSYNSPLHF

D: .
V: TRBV24-1
J: TRBJ2-5
size: .
DNA: TGTGCCACCAGTGATTTAGCGGGTCGGACCGAGACCCAGTACTTC
CDR3: CATSDLAGRTETQYF

D: .
V: TRBV7-2
J: TRBJ1-1
size: .
DNA: TGTGCCAGCAGCTTAAACGCCAGGGGTTTGAACACTGAAGCTTTCTTT
CDR3: CASSLNARGLNTEAFF

D: TRBD2
V: TRBV6-5
J: TRBJ2-7
size: .
DNA: TGTGCCAGCAGTTACATGGCGGGAGATTCTTACGAGCAGTACTTC
CDR3: CASSYMAGDSYEQYF

D: TRBD2
V: TRBV20-1
J: TRBJ2-7
size: .
DNA: TGCAGTGCTAGTATGGGCGGGAGCGTCTCCTACGAGCAGTACTTC
CDR3: CSASMGGSVSYEQYF

D: .
V: TRBV20-1
J: TRBJ1-2
size: .
DNA: TGCAGTGCTAGAGATCGAGGAGGCTACACCTTC
CDR3: CSARDRGGYTF

D: TRBD1
V: TRBV12-5
J: TRBJ1-4
size: .
DNA: TGTGCTAGTGGTTTGGTAACCGGGACAGGGAAGAATGAAAAACTGTTTTTT
CDR3: CASGLVTGTGKNEKLFF

D: TRBD2
V: TRBV6-2/TRBV6-3
J: TRBJ2-2
size: .
DNA: TGTGCCAGCAGCCCTCGACTAGCGGGGGGGCCGTTTGCCGGGGAGCTGTTTTTT
CDR3: CASSPRLAGGPFAGELFF

D: .
V: TRBV5-4
J: TRBJ2-5
size: .
DNA: TGTGCCAGCAGCCGACTGGATAACTCTTTGGGAGAGACCCAGTACTTC
CDR3: CASSRLDNSLGETQYF

D: .
V: TRBV10-3
J: TRBJ1-6
size: .
DNA: TGTGCCATCAGGGTGGACTTGAATTCACCCCTCCACTTT
CDR3: CAIRVDLNSPLHF

D: TRBD1
V: TRBV10-1
J: TRBJ2-5
size: .
DNA: TGCGCCAGCAGTGAAGGGGGCGTAGAAGAGACCCAGTACTTC
CDR3: CASSEGGVEETQYF

D: TRBD1
V: TRBV29-1
J: TRBJ2-5
size: few
DNA: TGCAGCGTTGTACGGGACAGAGAGACCCAGTACTTC
CDR3: CSVVRDRETQYF

D: TRBD2
V: TRBV10-3
J: TRBJ2-5
size: .
DNA: TGTGCCATCAGTCCCGGGGGGAACCAAGAGACCCAGTACTTC
CDR3: CAISPGGNQETQYF

D: .
V: TRBV19
J: TRBJ1-1
size: .
DNA: TGTGCCAGTAGGTACCTCGGCAGGGCGGAAGGAGCTTTCTTT
CDR3: CASRYLGRAEGAFF

D: .
V: TRBV28
J: TRBJ1-2
size: few
DNA: TGTGCCAGCATCCGGGGTAGCGGCTATGGCTACACCTTC
CDR3: CASIRGSGYGYTF

D: TRBD1
V: TRBV18
J: TRBJ2-2
size: .
DNA: TGTGCCAGCTCACCGTCGGGACAGAGGGACACCGGGGAGCTGTTTTTT
CDR3: CASSPSGQRDTGELFF

D: TRBD2
V: TRBV24-1
J: TRBJ2-3
size: .
DNA: TGTGCCACCAGTGATCTCCAGAGTAGCGGGGCACCCACAGATACGCAGTATTTT
CDR3: CATSDLQSSGAPTDTQYF

D: .
V: TRBV4-1
J: TRBJ1-6
size: once
DNA: TGCGCCAGCAGCCAAACCTTTCCTGGGCCCAATTCACCCCTCCACTTT
CDR3: CASSQTFPGPNSPLHF

D: TRBD2
V: TRBV7-9
J: TRBJ2-1
size: few
DNA: TGTGCCAGCACCAACCGGGGGGGCCGTTACAATGAGCAGTTCTTC
CDR3: CASTNRGGRYNEQFF

D: .
V: TRBV19
J: TRBJ1-4
size: .
DNA: TGTGCCAGTAGTATTATTTCCCGCCGGAATGAAAAACTGTTTTTT
CDR3: CASSIISRRNEKLFF

D: .
V: TRBV5-6
J: TRBJ2-2
size: .
DNA: TGTGCCAGCAGCCCCGGATTCGGGGGAAGGGAACCCGGGGAGCTGTTTTTT
CDR3: CASSPGFGGREPGELFF

D: .
V: TRBV6-1
J: TRBJ2-5
size: .
DNA: TGTGCCAGCAGTGATCATGAGACCCAGTACTTC
CDR3: CASSDHETQYF

D: .
V: TRBV11-2
J: TRBJ2-2
size: .
DNA: TGTGCCAGCAGCTTAAGCGACACCGGGGAGCTGTTTTTT
CDR3: CASSLSDTGELFF